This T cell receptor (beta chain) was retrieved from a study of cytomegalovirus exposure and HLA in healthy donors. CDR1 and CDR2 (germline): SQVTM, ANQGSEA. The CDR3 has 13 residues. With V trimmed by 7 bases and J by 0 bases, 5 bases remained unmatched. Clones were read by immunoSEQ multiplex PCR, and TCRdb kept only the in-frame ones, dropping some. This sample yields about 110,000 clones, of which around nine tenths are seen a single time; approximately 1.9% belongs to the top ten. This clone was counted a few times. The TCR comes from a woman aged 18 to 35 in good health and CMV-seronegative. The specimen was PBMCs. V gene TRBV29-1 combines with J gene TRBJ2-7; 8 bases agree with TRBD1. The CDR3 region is CSAWTGSSYEQYF. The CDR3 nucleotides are TGCAGCGCTTGGACAGGGAGCTCCTACGAGCAGTACTTC.